This is a list of T cell receptor beta chains from one sample in a study of radiation and T cells in renal cell carcinoma. This table comes from immunoSEQ multiplex PCR, and its TCRdb copy is limited to in-frame clones, with some not included. The sample gives 75,000 to 90,000 clones, about nine tenths of which show up once; 5% to 7.5% is in the top ten. Sequenced here: blood, sampled from a patient whose treatment included radiotherapy and nephrectomy. The receptor set was obtained from a woman aged 70-85 years with renal cell carcinoma. Both conserved end residues are part of each CDR3. The D gene is left open where the match is weak. Clone size is not always given. Where it is, it says once, few, many or a class for expanded clones.

V	J	size	D	length	DNA	CDR3
TRBV6-6	TRBJ2-7	NA	NA	14	TGTGCCAGCAGTTACTCGAGGCCAGTGGACGAGCAGTACTTC	CASSYSRPVDEQYF
TRBV5-1	TRBJ1-2	NA	NA	14	TGCGCCAGCAGCGACGACAGGCCGGGGAGTGGCTACACCTTC	CASSDDRPGSGYTF
TRBV6-1	TRBJ2-5	NA	NA	14	TGTGCCAGCAGCTCCGTTGGGCCCCAAGAGACCCAGTACTTC	CASSSVGPQETQYF
TRBV6-6	TRBJ1-2	NA	NA	14	TGTGCCAGCAGTCGGGGACTCAGGGAGGGTGGCTACACCTTC	CASSRGLREGGYTF
TRBV18	TRBJ2-2	NA	TRBD1	16	TGTGCCAGCTCACCACCCTACGGACAGGGGACCGGGGAGCTGTTTTTT	CASSPPYGQGTGELFF
TRBV7-2	TRBJ1-6	NA	TRBD1	15	TGTGCCAGCAAGGCCAGGGGGTCATACGATTCACCCCTCCACTTT	CASKARGSYDSPLHF
TRBV4-2	TRBJ2-6	NA	NA	16	TGTGCCAGCAGCCAAGAGTCCAGGTCTGGGGCCAACGTCCTGACTTTC	CASSQESRSGANVLTF
TRBV4-2	TRBJ1-5	NA	NA	15	TGTGCCAGCAGCCAAGACCCCAATAGCAATCAGCCCCAGCATTTT	CASSQDPNSNQPQHF
TRBV4-3	TRBJ2-7	NA	NA	14	TGCGCCAGCAGCCAAGAGACAGGAGGGTACGAGCAGTACTTC	CASSQETGGYEQYF
TRBV30	TRBJ2-2	once	TRBD2	15	TGTGCCTGGAGGGGGACTAGCGGTTACACCGGGGAGCTGTTTTTT	CAWRGTSGYTGELFF
TRBV5-1	TRBJ2-3	NA	TRBD1	14	TGCGCCAGCAGCTTGGTGACAGGGCGAGATACGCAGTATTTT	CASSLVTGRDTQYF
TRBV11-3	TRBJ1-1	NA	TRBD1	14	TGTGCCAGCAGCCTCGACAGGGTGAACACTGAAGCTTTCTTT	CASSLDRVNTEAFF
TRBV28	TRBJ1-4	NA	NA	12	TGTGCCAGCAGTAAGGTACGGGAAAAACTGTTTTTT	CASSKVREKLFF
TRBV5-1	TRBJ1-1	NA	TRBD1	16	TGCGCCAGCAGCTTGGGGGGACAGGGGCGGAACACTGAAGCTTTCTTT	CASSLGGQGRNTEAFF
TRBV5-4	TRBJ1-3	NA	NA	17	TGTGCCAGCAGCTTGGGTGGACGGGGAAGCTCTGGAAACACCATATATTTT	CASSLGGRGSSGNTIYF
TRBV30	TRBJ2-7	NA	NA	10	TGTGCCTGGGGGGGCTACGAGCAGTACTTC	CAWGGYEQYF
TRBV4-3	TRBJ1-6	NA	NA	15	TGCGCCAGCAGCCAAGTTCCCGGGCCTCTTCAGGGCCTCCACTTT	CASSQVPGPLQGLHF
TRBV19	TRBJ1-5	NA	NA	17	TGTGCCAGTAGTCTACCCCTGGGCGGCGGTAGCAATCAGCCCCAGCATTTT	CASSLPLGGGSNQPQHF
TRBV28	TRBJ2-1	NA	NA	15	TGTGCCAGCAGTTTATCGACCCCTGCCTACAATGAGCAGTTCTTC	CASSLSTPAYNEQFF
TRBV6-1	TRBJ1-2	NA	NA	15	TGTGCCAGCAGTCCCGCTAGGACGGTGAATTATGGCTACACCTTC	CASSPARTVNYGYTF
TRBV4-1	TRBJ1-5	NA	TRBD1	14	TGCGCCAGCAGCCTTGACAGGGCGGGTGGGCCCCAGCATTTT	CASSLDRAGGPQHF
TRBV11-3	TRBJ2-3	NA	TRBD1	16	TGTGCCAGCAGCTTAGATTGGACAGGGTCAGGAGATACGCAGTATTTT	CASSLDWTGSGDTQYF
TRBV4-3	TRBJ1-3	NA	TRBD1	14	TGCGCCAGCAGCCAGACAGGGGCTGGAAACACCATATATTTT	CASSQTGAGNTIYF
TRBV6-5	TRBJ2-7	NA	TRBD2	14	TGTGCCGTCTCCTCAGCGGGGAGAATCGGCGAGCAGTACTTC	CAVSSAGRIGEQYF
TRBV6-6	TRBJ2-3	NA	NA	13	TGTGCCAGCAGTTTTCTGGGTGAGGATACGCAGTATTTT	CASSFLGEDTQYF
TRBV5-1	TRBJ2-3	NA	NA	12	TGCGCCAGCAGCCTGGGATCAGATACGCAGTATTTT	CASSLGSDTQYF
TRBV6-5	TRBJ1-4	NA	NA	14	TGTGCCAGCAGTCCCGGGATCTATAATGAAAAACTGTTTTTT	CASSPGIYNEKLFF
TRBV15	TRBJ1-5	NA	TRBD1	17	TGTGCCACCAGCTTTTGGACAGGGCCTTACAGCAATCAGCCCCAGCATTTT	CATSFWTGPYSNQPQHF
TRBV4-2	TRBJ1-1	NA	TRBD1	13	TGTGCCAGCAGCCAAGTTGCGGACAGGGGTGCTTTCTTT	CASSQVADRGAFF
TRBV28	TRBJ2-3	NA	NA	12	TGTGCCAGCAGGAGTGACGGGGATACGCAGTATTTT	CASRSDGDTQYF
TRBV6-5	TRBJ1-6	NA	NA	14	TGTGCCAGCAGTTTTCACGGAAGTAATTCACCCCTCCACTTT	CASSFHGSNSPLHF
TRBV7-2	TRBJ2-3	NA	NA	11	TGTGCCAGCAACTCCTTGGATACGCAGTATTTT	CASNSLDTQYF
TRBV6-5	TRBJ2-7	NA	TRBD1	15	TGTGCCAGCAGTAATGTCGGGACAGGCACCTACGAGCAGTACTTC	CASSNVGTGTYEQYF
TRBV30	TRBJ2-7	once	NA	15	TGTGCCTGGAGTGTAGACAGTCTACGCTCCTACGAGCAGTACTTC	CAWSVDSLRSYEQYF
TRBV27	TRBJ2-7	NA	NA	13	TGTGCCACTGCACAGGCGCCCCTCTACGAGCAGTACTTC	CATAQAPLYEQYF
TRBV5-5	TRBJ1-4	NA	NA	12	TGTGCCAGCACCCAGGGAGAGGAAAAACTGTTTTTT	CASTQGEEKLFF
TRBV18	TRBJ1-4	NA	NA	14	TGTGCCAGCTCACCGACAACAACTAATGAAAAACTGTTTTTT	CASSPTTTNEKLFF
TRBV28	TRBJ1-1	once	NA	11	TGTGCCAGCAATACCCCCACTGAAGCTTTCTTT	CASNTPTEAFF
TRBV6-1	TRBJ2-2	once	TRBD1	14	TGTGCCAGCAGATGGGACAGGGGCGGCGGGGAGCTGTTTTTT	CASRWDRGGGELFF
TRBV27	TRBJ2-7	NA	NA	14	TGTGCCAGCAGTTTTAAGGGGGGGGGTCACGAGCAGTACTTC	CASSFKGGGHEQYF
TRBV19	TRBJ2-7	NA	TRBD1	14	TGCGCCAGTAGTTCGCGGACAGGGGCACGCGAGCAGTACTTC	CASSSRTGAREQYF
TRBV30	TRBJ1-5	NA	NA	14	TGTGCCTGGAGTGTCCCCACCTTGAATCAGCCCCAGCATTTT	CAWSVPTLNQPQHF
TRBV11-2	TRBJ2-5	NA	TRBD2	17	TGTGCCAGCAGCTTAGGGACTAGCGGGGGGGTCCAAGAGACCCAGTACTTC	CASSLGTSGGVQETQYF
TRBV30	TRBJ1-1	NA	NA	12	TGTGCCTGGAGTGCGGGGGACACTGAAGCTTTCTTT	CAWSAGDTEAFF
TRBV9	TRBJ1-2	NA	NA	12	TGTGCCAGCAGCGACTCGGCCTATGGCTACACCTTC	CASSDSAYGYTF
TRBV5-4	TRBJ1-1	NA	NA	15	TGTGCCAGCAGCTTTGGGGGACCTCTGAACACTGAAGCTTTCTTT	CASSFGGPLNTEAFF
TRBV11-2	TRBJ1-1	NA	NA	15	TGTGCCAGCAGCTTACGGGTGGGACTCAACACTGAAGCTTTCTTT	CASSLRVGLNTEAFF
TRBV30	TRBJ1-2	NA	NA	12	TGTGCCTGGACAGGTTCAAACTATGGCTACACCTTC	CAWTGSNYGYTF
TRBV9	TRBJ2-2	once	NA	15	TGTGCCAGCAGCGTAGGAGGGGGGGCGCCCGGGGAGCTGTTTTTT	CASSVGGGAPGELFF
TRBV28	TRBJ1-1	NA	NA	15	TGTGCCAGCAGTTCAACTCGCCAGGGGATCAGTGAAGCTTTCTTT	CASSSTRQGISEAFF
TRBV5-4	TRBJ1-2	NA	NA	13	TGTGCCAGCAGCCCCGGGGCCCGGGATGGCTACACCTTC	CASSPGARDGYTF
TRBV7-2	TRBJ2-2	NA	TRBD1	19	TGTGCCAGCAGCTTAAGGGGGCTAGCCTCAGGCCCTTTTGCCGGGGAGCTGTTTTTT	CASSLRGLASGPFAGELFF
TRBV19	TRBJ2-7	NA	NA	14	TGTGCCAGTAGTATAGCCCAGAGCTCCTACGAGCAGTACTTC	CASSIAQSSYEQYF
TRBV7-9	TRBJ1-2	NA	NA	13	TGTGCCAGCAGCTTAGATAGGGTCTATGGCTACACCTTC	CASSLDRVYGYTF
TRBV15	TRBJ2-7	NA	TRBD1	15	TGTGCCACCAGCAGGGGACAGGGACTCTCCTACGAGCAGTACTTC	CATSRGQGLSYEQYF
TRBV11-2	TRBJ1-1	NA	NA	16	TGTGCCAGCAGCTTGGGCTATGGGGGCATGAACACTGAAGCTTTCTTT	CASSLGYGGMNTEAFF
TRBV5-4	TRBJ2-2	NA	TRBD1	17	TGTGCCAGCAGCTTGCGACAGGGCGTTGCGAACACCGGGGAGCTGTTTTTT	CASSLRQGVANTGELFF
TRBV18	TRBJ2-7	NA	NA	11	TGTGCCAGCTCAGCCTCCTACGAGCAGTACTTC	CASSASYEQYF